This T cell receptor beta chain emerged from a study of shared clonotypes between healthy human individuals. Study summary: Each donor contributed plates that comprised three CD4 naive, three CD4 memory, two CD8 naive and one CD8 memory.

Method: immunoSEQ multiplex PCR; TCRdb's copy keeps in-frame clones and lacks some. The table has 550,000 to 750,000 clones, about 91% seen once. Only CD45RO-negative cells positively selected for CCR7 counted as naive CD8 cells, so terminally differentiated effector memory CD45RA+ cells were excluded. The germline gives CDR1 SGHAT, CDR2 FQNNGV. The V gene lost 6 bases and the J gene lost 12 bases, with 15 bases spanning the gap. There are 12 residues in the CDR3. This clone has only one observation. The sequence was collected from a man aged 30 to 45 in good health. Sequenced sample: naive CD8+ T cells sorted from blood. V usage is TRBV11-2 and J usage is TRBJ2-1; no firm D call. CDR3 loop: CASRDPLKGQFF. The CDR3 coding sequence is TGTGCCAGCAGGGACCCGTTAAAGGGGCAGTTCTTC.